This T cell receptor (beta chain) was identified during a study of blood T cell repertoires in COVID-19. The method was immunoSEQ multiplex PCR; TCRdb's version includes in-frame clones alone and lacks a portion of them. The sample has under 500,000 clones, 75% to 90% seen once; the top ten hold more than 4%. Germline loops: CDR1 LGHDT, CDR2 YNNKEL (reference sequence). V gave up 3 bases and J gave up 2 bases; unmatched junction bases: 7. The CDR3 consists of 17 residues. V usage is TRBV3-1 (or the pseudogene TRBV3-2) and J usage is TRBJ1-6, with TRBD1 identical over 7 bases. The sample consisted of peripheral blood. The sequence was collected from a woman in her twenties or thirties with acute or convalescent COVID-19. The CDR3 sequence: CASSQEITGAYNSPLHF. The CDR3 DNA is TGTGCCAGCAGCCAGGAAATCACAGGGGCCTATAATTCACCCCTCCACTTT.